This T cell receptor (beta chain) was recovered during a study of blood T cell repertoires in COVID-19. Study-level information: Italy, Spain and the United States were the sources of the convalescent and acute COVID-19 samples. The cDNA or gDNA used as material had been derived from T cells, B-cell-depleted T cells, or PBMCs.

Germline values: CDR1 MNHEY, CDR2 SMNVEV (reference sequence). This CDR3 has 16 amino acids. V lost 2 bases to trimming and J lost 8 bases, with 18 bases between them. Authors' methods: Nucleated cell counts were estimated from reference gene primer amplification. Sequenced by immunoSEQ multiplex PCR; TCRdb stores in-frame clones only, minus some. That table gives V, J and clone size, and the DNA gave D and trimming. The sample holds around 700,000 clones; just under 90% are singletons and the top ten take approximately 0.25%. V gene TRBV27 combines with J gene TRBJ1-4; D not resolved. The material sequenced was peripheral blood. The TCR sequence derives from a woman younger than 30 with acute or convalescent COVID-19. CDR3 in DNA: TGTGCCAGCAGTTTAAAGGTATACGAGACAAGCGAAAAACTGTTTTTT. It specifies CASSLKVYETSEKLFF.